The sequence of this T cell receptor beta chain was determined in a study of blood T cell repertoires in COVID-19. Study context: Sources were T cells, B-cell-depleted T cells, or PBMCs; the material itself was cDNA or gDNA.

V shed 0 bases and J shed 10 bases, with 13 bases lying between them. The CDR3 has 14 amino acids. Germline assignment: CDR1 LGHNT and CDR2 FRNRAP. Data came from immunoSEQ multiplex PCR; TCRdb stores just in-frame clones and leaves some out. The sample has 60,000 to 100,000 clones, approximately 90% seen once. The TCR originated in a man aged 50 to 60 with active COVID-19. The chain couples TRBV12-5 to TRBJ2-1, with D possibly TRBD1 on 7 matching bases. The sequenced sample consisted of peripheral blood. The CDR3 nucleotides are TGTGCTAGTGGTTTGGTGCGCCAGGGGGGCGAGCAGTTCTTC. As protein: CASGLVRQGGEQFF.